This is a list of T cell receptor beta chains from one sample in a study of cytomegalovirus exposure and HLA in healthy donors. Generated by immunoSEQ multiplex PCR, the TCRdb table keeps only in-frame clones and is missing some. The repertoire includes 200,000 to 300,000 clones, 90% of them detected once, and approximately 3.1% sits in the top ten. Material: PBMCs. The receptors shown here come from a woman aged 25 to 39 in good health and CMV-seronegative. Each CDR3 is given with its conserved first and last residue. D genes are given only for firm matches. Some rows have no size entry. The others give once, few or many, or a class for an expanded clone.

d_call clone_size j_call v_call cdr3_aa cdr3_nt
. . TRBJ2-3 TRBV25-1 CASRRESDTQYF TGTGCCAGCAGAAGAGAATCCGATACGCAGTATTTT
. . TRBJ2-7 TRBV28 CASRSPPGGTYEQYF TGTGCCAGCAGGTCCCCCCCTGGGGGTACCTACGAGCAGTACTTC
. . TRBJ1-1 TRBV10-3 CAISESTFMNTEAFF TGTGCCATCAGTGAGTCAACATTCATGAACACTGAAGCTTTCTTT
. . TRBJ1-4 TRBV5-1 CASSLGQSRGANEKLFF TGCGCCAGCAGCCTCGGACAGTCCCGGGGGGCCAATGAAAAACTGTTTTTT
TRBD2 . TRBJ2-1 TRBV18 CASSPTGVGGYNEQFF TGTGCCAGCTCACCAACGGGGGTCGGGGGGTACAATGAGCAGTTCTTC
. . TRBJ2-1 TRBV14 CASRQGLDNEQFF TGTGCCAGCAGACAGGGACTCGACAATGAGCAGTTCTTC
. . TRBJ1-2 TRBV6-1 CASTVPLSGYGYTF TGTGCCAGCACCGTACCCCTAAGCGGCTATGGCTACACCTTC
. . TRBJ2-7 TRBV12-5 CASGPGAEQYF TGTGCTAGTGGACCCGGGGCCGAGCAGTACTTC
. . TRBJ2-1 TRBV29-1 CSVRPRNEQFF TGCAGCGTGAGGCCCCGGAATGAGCAGTTCTTC
TRBD1 once TRBJ2-1 TRBV9 CASSGTGFHEQFF TGTGCCAGCAGCGGGACAGGTTTTCATGAGCAGTTCTTC
TRBD1 . TRBJ1-3 TRBV28 CASSPPGQGFSGNTIYF TGTGCCAGCAGTCCACCGGGACAGGGATTCTCTGGAAACACCATATATTTT
. . TRBJ2-3 TRBV5-4 CASSLVFSPDTQYF TGTGCCAGCAGCTTGGTGTTTTCCCCAGATACGCAGTATTTT
. once TRBJ1-2 TRBV10-3 CAISPGRQPYGYTF TGTGCCATCAGCCCGGGACGGCAACCCTATGGCTACACCTTC
. . TRBJ2-5 TRBV4-3 CASSQSFSETQYF TGCGCCAGCAGCCAGAGCTTCTCGGAGACCCAGTACTTC
. . TRBJ2-2 TRBV7-6 CASSLVVSGTGELFF TGTGCCAGCAGCTTAGTGGTGTCTGGGACCGGGGAGCTGTTTTTT
. . TRBJ2-2 TRBV2 CASSGPLPGQGVAGGDTGELFF TGTGCCAGCAGCGGCCCCCTCCCGGGACAGGGTGTTGCGGGAGGGGACACCGGGGAGCTGTTTTTT
. . TRBJ2-2 TRBV4-3 CASSQVLRAAVSNTGELFF TGCGCCAGCAGCCAAGTTCTCCGAGCGGCGGTATCGAACACCGGGGAGCTGTTTTTT
. . TRBJ2-5 TRBV7-3 CASSPWRQETQYF TGTGCCAGCAGCCCATGGAGACAAGAGACCCAGTACTTC
TRBD2 . TRBJ2-1 TRBV27 CASSSPGSGAYNEQFF TGTGCCAGCAGTTCCCCGGGTAGCGGGGCCTACAATGAGCAGTTCTTC
TRBD1 . TRBJ1-4 TRBV15 CATSRRTGVGEKLFF TGTGCCACCAGCAGACGGACAGGGGTAGGGGAAAAACTGTTTTTT
. . TRBJ2-3 TRBV27 CASSLPSTDTQYF TGTGCCAGCAGTCTCCCCTCCACAGATACGCAGTATTTT
. . TRBJ2-7 TRBV4-3 CASSPRVVAATYEQYF TGCGCCAGCAGCCCCCGCGTTGTAGCAGCCACCTACGAGCAGTACTTC
TRBD2 . TRBJ2-7 TRBV4-2 CASSQDASLAAYEQYF TGTGCCAGCAGCCAAGATGCCTCTCTAGCGGCCTACGAGCAGTACTTC
TRBD1 . TRBJ1-4 TRBV18 CASSSPGQGRHNEKLFF TGTGCCAGCTCATCCCCGGGACAGGGCAGACATAATGAAAAACTGTTTTTT
. . TRBJ2-7 TRBV2 CASSEATSRSYEQYF TGTGCCAGCAGTGAAGCTACTAGTCGCTCCTACGAGCAGTACTTC
. . TRBJ2-3 TRBV11-3 CASSRGRGTVADTQYF TGTGCCAGCAGTCGGGGTAGAGGCACAGTAGCGGATACGCAGTATTTT
TRBD1 once TRBJ2-1 TRBV6-5 CASSYSGQGPYNEQFF TGTGCCAGCAGTTACTCGGGACAGGGGCCCTACAATGAGCAGTTCTTC
. . TRBJ2-2 TRBV9 CASSVAGGGNAGELFF TGTGCCAGCAGCGTAGCTGGGGGCGGAAACGCCGGGGAGCTGTTTTTT
TRBD1 . TRBJ2-1 TRBV4-3 CASSRGQDSADYNEQFF TGCGCCAGCAGCCGGGGACAGGATTCGGCTGATTACAATGAGCAGTTCTTC
. . TRBJ2-5 TRBV10-2 CASSDPRVREDRTQYF TGCGCCAGCAGTGACCCTCGTGTCAGGGAAGATAGGACCCAGTACTTC
. . TRBJ2-1 TRBV4-1 CASSQGSDVDSYNEQFF TGCGCCAGCAGCCAAGGGTCGGACGTTGACTCCTACAATGAGCAGTTCTTC
TRBD1 . TRBJ1-2 TRBV28 CASTSQGGTRGYTF TGTGCCAGTACGAGCCAGGGGGGGACTCGGGGCTACACCTTC
TRBD2 . TRBJ2-1 TRBV29-1 CSAVLAESYNEQFF TGCAGCGCCGTACTAGCGGAGTCCTACAATGAGCAGTTCTTC
. . TRBJ1-3 TRBV9 CASSASPGNSGNTIYF TGTGCCAGCAGCGCGTCTCCGGGGAACTCTGGAAACACCATATATTTT
TRBD2 . TRBJ2-3 TRBV28 CANSGPQLTDTQYF TGTGCCAATAGCGGGCCCCAACTCACAGATACGCAGTATTTT
TRBD2 . TRBJ2-3 TRBV2 CASFGGNTDTQYF TGTGCCAGCTTCGGGGGGAACACAGATACGCAGTATTTT
. once TRBJ1-2 TRBV6-1 CASGGLSGYTF TGTGCCAGTGGGGGGCTCTCTGGCTACACCTTC
TRBD2 few TRBJ2-1 TRBV6-5 CASNPGAGESNEQFF TGTGCCAGCAACCCTGGAGCGGGAGAGTCTAATGAGCAGTTCTTC
. . TRBJ2-5 TRBV25-1 CASSLGELETQYF TGTGCCAGCAGCCTCGGGGAGCTGGAGACCCAGTACTTC
. . TRBJ2-3 TRBV5-1 CASSPQGTDTQYF TGCGCCAGCAGTCCCCAGGGGACAGATACGCAGTATTTT
TRBD1 . TRBJ2-1 TRBV2 CASSEAAGGSYNEQFF TGTGCCAGCAGTGAAGCCGCAGGGGGCTCCTACAATGAGCAGTTCTTC